The present TCR beta chain was sequenced within a study of T cell clusters in autoimmune cytopenias. Study-level results: Exclusive TRB clusters were about 3-fold more numerous in healthy donors than in active autoimmune hepatitis. Primary autoimmune cytopenia patients appeared to lack physiological T cell clusters present in healthy donors. TRB repertoire shifts in secondary cytopenia and chronic lymphocytic leukemia mostly reflected lymphoma, not autoimmunity.

The CDR3 consists of 16 residues. TRB amplification used roughly 250 ng of peripheral blood genomic DNA. Comment on this clonotype: Its antigen remains unknown.

Multiplex touch-down PCR amplified TRB using TRB-A and TRB-B pools in one tube. TCRdb re-called the multiplex PCR reads and catalogs CDR3 proteins one per entry, DNA excluded. The sample table includes about 5,600 distinct CDR3 sequences. These records were also assigned to another study, of T cell repertoires in aging, cancer and after chemotherapy. From that study: Age-matched healthy donors had significantly more diverse, less clonal blood TCR repertoires than untreated cancer patients.

The chain employs TRBV12-3 or TRBV12-4 and TRBJ1-5; TCRdb calls TRBD1, which cannot be checked without DNA. Sequencing was done on a sample of peripheral blood. This receptor was taken from a human donor in good health. The CDR3 sequence is CASSFQGAGRNQPQHF.